The clone carrying this TCR beta chain showed up many times. With V trimmed by 0 bases and J by 5 bases, 9 bases remained unmatched. Per germline, CDR1 MNHEY and CDR2 SMNVEV (reference sequence). The CDR3 runs 16 residues. The data derive from a study of T cells in Graves' hyperthyroidism and ophthalmopathy. 9 to 10 ml fresh peripheral blood yielded the PBMCs. Researchers took RNA transcripts and amplified the TCR beta CDR3 regions from them. The HTBI primer set was used in a first-round RT-PCR of the TCR CDR3. TCRdb re-derived calls from the multiplex PCR reads in MiXCR, one entry per CDR3 protein. The data contain 300,000 or so distinct CDR3 sequences, 15% to 20% of them seen just once; the ten biggest clones take up under 55%.

The chain couples TRBV27 to TRBJ2-5, with 7 positions matching TRBD2. This TCR came from a woman aged 50 to 60 with Graves' hyperthyroidism. Input material: blood. CDR3 amino acids: CASSLSVGGGIETQYF. Written as DNA, the CDR3 is TGTGCCAGCAGTTTATCGGTTGGGGGAGGGATCGAGACCCAGTACTTC.